This entry lists 32 T cell receptor beta chains sequenced from one sample in a study of early T cells in non-severe SARS-CoV-2 infection. TCRdb called the 5' RACE reads again in MiXCR, with one record for every CDR3 protein. The table lists about 50,000 distinct CDR3 sequences, 7.5% to 10% of them singletons. The sample was whole blood. These receptors came from an adult who was a healthcare worker with PCR-confirmed SARS-CoV-2 infection or an uninfected control (not recorded which).

The rearrangement joins TRBV6-6 to TRBJ2-3; 12 nucleotides line up with TRBD2. Germline V lookup: CDR1 MNHNY, CDR2 SVGAGI (reference sequence). Trimming cost V 6 bases and J 0 bases; bases outside gene matches: 10. The CDR3 has 18 residues. The CDR3 DNA follows: TGTGCCAGCAGCCCCCCTAGCGGGAGGGCTAATAGCACAGATACGCAGTATTTT. This sequence encodes CASSPPSGRANSTDTQYF.

The rearrangement links TRBV20-1 to TRBJ2-4, with D tentatively TRBD1 or TRBD2 (5 bases each). From germline, CDR1 is DFQATT and CDR2 SNEGSKA (reference sequence). Trimming removed 2 bases from V and 5 bases from J, with 10 bases in between. The CDR3 consists of 13 residues. DNA of the CDR3: TGCAGTGCTAGAAGGGACGGGCAAAACATTCAGTACTTC. Translating it yields CSARRDGQNIQYF.

This clonotype was found many times. The genes are TRBV7-2 and TRBJ1-1; no reliable D call. The germline V gene encodes CDR1 SGHTA and CDR2 FQGNSA. The CDR3 has 14 residues. V lost 0 bases, J lost 4 bases, and 9 bases lay in between. CDR3 sequence reads: CASSLAQGITEAFF. The CDR3 DNA is TGTGCCAGCAGCTTAGCGCAAGGGATCACTGAAGCTTTCTTT.

About this clonotype: A single base separates this from a much larger clone, so it may be a read error. In this CDR3 the conserved last residue, phenylalanine or tryptophan, is missing, so a read error is likely. The V call is TRBV28, the J call TRBJ2-2; no clear D gene. Germline CDR1 and CDR2: MDHEN and SYDVKM. The CDR3 has 14 amino acids. The V end was cut by 7 bases, the J end by 2 bases, with 11 bases between. The CDR3 DNA is TGTGCCAGCACCCACTGGAAAAACACCGGGGAGCTGTTTCTT. As protein: CASTHWKNTGELFL.

The sample holds many counts of this clonotype. Germline is not matched at one junction end, which may reflect a read error. The chain combines TRBV6-1 with TRBJ2-1, with 8 bases fitting TRBD1. This CDR3 has 13 residues. Germline V gives CDR1 MNHNS, CDR2 SASEGT. The CDR3 nucleotides read TGCGCCAGCAGCAAGGACAGGGACAATGAGCAGTTCTTC. It encodes CASSKDRDNEQFF.

This clonotype has a count of ten or more. Compared with germline, one end of the junction differs, possibly owing to a read error. The chain's CDR3 is CASSVGVSGAEDFF. CDR3 DNA: TGTGCCAGCAGCGTAGGGGTTTCAGGAGCTGAAGATTTCTTT. The rearrangement joins TRBV9 to TRBJ1-1, with unresolved D. CDR3 length: 14 residues. The germline CDR1 and CDR2 sequences are SGDLS and YYNGEE.

V is TRBV25-1 and J is TRBJ2-1, with TRBD1 as a possible D gene (5 bases). The CDR3 is 17 residues long. Per the germline V gene, CDR1 is MGHDK and CDR2 is SYGVNS. The ends were cut back, 6 bases at V and 1 base at J, with 19 bases in the middle. The CDR3 protein is CASSRAVTRVSYNEQFF. The CDR3, as DNA: TGTGCCAGCAGCAGGGCCGTTACCAGGGTATCCTACAATGAGCAGTTCTTC.

This clonotype has ten or more counts. This chain joins TRBV12-3 or TRBV12-4 and TRBJ1-4, with 10 nucleotides matching TRBD1. The CDR3 loop spans 15 amino acids. V was clipped by 6 bases and J by 7 bases; unmatched bases: 8. CDR3 coding DNA: TGTGCCAGCAGGGGCAGACAGGGGGCGGGTGAAAAACTGTTTTTT. It translates to CASRGRQGAGEKLFF.

This clonotype occurred many times. The V call is TRBV12-3 or TRBV12-4, the J call TRBJ1-1; D uncertain. The V and J ends lost 3 bases and 1 base respectively, with 12 bases between them. There are 15 residues in the CDR3. CDR3 sequence: CASSFFGQENTEAFF. The CDR3 DNA reads as TGTGCCAGCAGTTTTTTCGGGCAAGAGAACACTGAAGCTTTCTTT.

There are a few counts of this clonotype. The J gene is TRBJ2-5, the V gene TRBV2, with TRBD2 identical over 7 bases. The CDR3 sequence is 15 residues long. Trimming cost V 2 bases and J 7 bases; bases outside gene matches: 10. The germline CDR1 and CDR2 sequences are SNHLY and FYNNEI. Here the CDR3 reads CASSELAAPGRTQYF. The DNA for the CDR3 is TGTGCCAGCAGTGAACTAGCGGCCCCGGGTCGGACCCAGTACTTC.

The sample holds a few counts of this clonotype. The V gene is TRBV13, the J gene TRBJ2-6; 8 bases fit TRBD1. V dropped 4 bases and J dropped 3; count of bases not matched to a gene: 11. This CDR3 spans 18 amino acids. Germline V gene sequence: CDR1 PRHDT, CDR2 FYEKMQ (reference sequence). This chain's CDR3 is CASSSPHVRGLGANVLTF. The CDR3 DNA reads as TGTGCCAGCAGCTCCCCCCATGTCAGGGGGCTTGGGGCCAACGTCCTGACTTTC.

This rearrangement joins TRBV24-1 to TRBJ2-5; 9 nucleotides agree with TRBD2. The V segment lost 9 bases and the J segment 4 bases; nucleotides outside the gene matches: 2. CDR1 is KGHDR and CDR2 is SFDVKD in the germline V gene. CDR3 length equals 12 residues. The CDR3 is CATGSGGETQYF. The CDR3 DNA sequence: TGTGCCACCGGTAGCGGGGGAGAGACCCAGTACTTC.

This clonotype was observed once. Here the CDR3 DNA reads TGTGCCAGCAGCTTATACTCGCACGAGCAGTACTTC. Its translation is CASSLYSHEQYF. The chain recombines TRBV11-2 with TRBJ2-7; D gene uncertain. Germline lookup yields CDR1 SGHAT and CDR2 FQNNGV. The V gene lost 2 bases and the J gene lost 5 bases, with 7 bases spanning the gap. The CDR3 consists of 12 residues.

Written as DNA, the CDR3 is TGTGCCAGCAGCTTAGTGTCTGGTGCGGCCGAGCAGTTCTTC. This codes for CASSLVSGAAEQFF. The chain joins TRBV7-6 to TRBJ2-1; D is ambiguous. Germline CDR1 is SGHVS and CDR2 is FNYEAQ. V was cut by 1 base and J by 10 bases, with 14 bases left in between. There are 14 residues in the CDR3.

This clonotype has only a few counts. The CDR3 DNA reads TGTGCCAGCTTCGGCTATCCCTCGGCCACTGAAGCTTTCTTT. It codes for CASFGYPSATEAFF. The chain is built from TRBV28 and TRBJ1-1; D gene ambiguous. Per the germline V gene, CDR1 is MDHEN and CDR2 is SYDVKM. The CDR3 sequence is 14 residues long. The V end lost 8 bases, the J end lost 4 bases, and 17 bases lay between the germline ends.

J is TRBJ1-1 and V is TRBV18; D not resolved. The germline gives CDR1 KGHSH, CDR2 LQKENI. V lost 3 bases to trimming and J lost 3 bases, with 11 bases between them. This CDR3 has 14 residues. This chain's CDR3 is CASSPWVWDTEAFF. The DNA for the CDR3 is TGTGCCAGCTCACCCTGGGTCTGGGACACTGAAGCTTTCTTT. The entire variable domain, with the rest obtained from reference TRBV18 and TRBJ1-1, is as follows: NAGVMQNPRHLVRRRGQEARLRCSPMKGHSHVYWYRQLPEEGLKFMVYLQKENIIDESGMPKERFSAEFPKEGPSILRIQQVVRGDSAAYFCASSPWVWDTEAFFGQGTRLTVV.

V gene TRBV20-1 combines with J gene TRBJ1-5, with a possible D match to TRBD1 (6 bases). Trimming pared 2 bases from V and 5 bases from J, leaving 16 bases between. CDR3 length: 15 amino acids. Germline lookup yields CDR1 DFQATT and CDR2 SNEGSKA (reference sequence). The CDR3 nucleotides are TGCAGTGCTAGATCAGGACAGCTCCTTGATCAGCCCCAGCATTTT. Its translation is CSARSGQLLDQPQHF.

The sample holds many counts of this clonotype. V is TRBV6-2 or TRBV6-3 and J is TRBJ2-4, with D possibly being TRBD2 (5 bases). Per germline, CDR1 MNHEY and CDR2 SVGEGT. There are 12 residues in the CDR3. Trimming shortened V by 5 bases and J by 9 bases, and 11 bases separated the two germline ends. CDR3 bases: TGTGCCAGCAGTATCACCCGGGGCATTCAGTACTTC. It specifies CASSITRGIQYF.

There are many counts of this clonotype. The chain couples TRBV28 to TRBJ1-1, with D hard to call. V lost 7 bases, J lost 0 bases, and 15 bases lay in between. The CDR3 is 15 residues long. Germline CDR1 is MDHEN and CDR2 is SYDVKM. For the CDR3, the DNA is TGTGCCAGCACCACCAGCGGGGTCATGAACACTGAAGCTTTCTTT. It is translated as CASTTSGVMNTEAFF.

This clonotype showed up many times. This chain links TRBV28 with TRBJ2-1; D call uncertain. The CDR3 covers 14 residues. Germline V CDR1 and CDR2: MDHEN, SYDVKM. Trimming pared 7 bases from V and 7 bases from J, leaving 17 bases between. The chain's CDR3 is CASKTALLENEQFF. CDR3 bases: TGTGCCAGCAAAACAGCCTTGTTGGAAAATGAGCAGTTCTTC.

V is TRBV6-6 and J is TRBJ1-5, with TRBD1 identical over 10 bases. The CDR3 has 16 amino acids. CDR1 and CDR2 (germline): MNHNY, SVGAGI (reference sequence). Losses at the gene ends were 6 bases for V and 2 bases for J; bases not matched to a gene: 7. As DNA, the CDR3 is TGTGCCAGCAGCCAGGGACAGGGGACGGGCAATCAGCCCCAGCATTTT. Residues: CASSQGQGTGNQPQHF.

V gene TRBV4-1 combines with J gene TRBJ2-3; 9 bases agree with TRBD2. The CDR3 contains 16 residues. Germline lookup yields CDR1 MGHRA and CDR2 YSYEKL. J gave up 6 bases and V 2 bases, and 9 bases lay outside the gene matches. The CDR3 here is CASSQFLAGPTDTQYF. The DNA of the CDR3 is TGCGCCAGCAGCCAATTTCTAGCGGGACCCACCGATACGCAGTATTTT.

This clonotype was recorded at least ten times. The chain carries TRBV7-2 and TRBJ2-3; no clear D gene. Deletions cut 2 bases from V and 0 bases from J, with 12 bases between. CDR3 length equals 16 residues. The V gene's germline CDR1 is SGHTA and CDR2 FQGNSA. In DNA form, the CDR3 reads TGTGCCAGCAGCTTACAGCCTGCTCTTAGCACAGATACGCAGTATTTT. Translation: CASSLQPALSTDTQYF.

This clonotype was detected a few times. V usage is TRBV5-8 and J usage is TRBJ2-3; TRBD1 agrees at 12 bases. Per the germline V gene, CDR1 is SGHTS and CDR2 is YDEGEE. J gave up 4 bases and V 4 bases, and 7 bases lay outside the gene matches. The CDR3 totals 16 residues. The CDR3 sequence is CASSPRDRGRADTQYF. CDR3 DNA: TGTGCCAGCAGCCCCAGGGACAGGGGGCGCGCAGATACGCAGTATTTT.

This clonotype was seen a few times. This sequence joins TRBV24-1 and TRBJ2-5, with 7 positions matching TRBD1. The CDR3 consists of 15 residues. Germline CDR1 and CDR2: KGHDR and SFDVKD. V lost 3 bases, J lost 5 bases, and 8 bases stayed unmatched. CDR3 nucleotides: TGTGCCACCAGTGATGCGAGGGGGCGCCTTGAGACCCAGTACTTC. Translation gives CATSDARGRLETQYF.

This clonotype was seen repeatedly, ten times or more. The chain links TRBV4-1 to TRBJ2-7, with 12 bases identical to TRBD1. The germline CDR1 and CDR2 sequences are MGHRA and YSYEKL. CDR3 size: 14 residues. V shed 5 bases and J 7 bases; nucleotides not matched to a gene: 6. The chain's CDR3 is CASSSGQGAREQYF. The DNA of the CDR3 is TGCGCCAGCAGCTCGGGACAGGGGGCAAGAGAGCAGTACTTC.

This clonotype was detected many times. The chain has TRBV20-1 and TRBJ1-1; weak D call: TRBD1 (5 bases). Germline V gives CDR1 DFQATT, CDR2 SNEGSKA (reference sequence). The CDR3 has 12 amino acids. V lost 5 bases and J 5 bases, leaving 12 bases between the germline ends. The CDR3 here is CSAPLGRTEAFF. CDR3 DNA: TGCAGTGCTCCACTGGGACGGACTGAAGCTTTCTTT.

V and J are TRBV12-3 or TRBV12-4 and TRBJ2-7; 12 bases fit TRBD2. The CDR3 covers 14 residues. Unmatched junction bases numbered 9, after V lost 6 bases and J lost 9 bases. The CDR3 spells CASSPTSGSLRQYF. CDR3 DNA: TGTGCCAGCAGCCCGACTAGCGGGAGTCTGAGGCAGTACTTC.

In this sample, this clonotype is medium-sized. This sequence joins TRBV7-9 and TRBJ2-2; D gene ambiguous. The CDR3 covers 16 residues. Germline loops: CDR1 SEHNR, CDR2 FQNEAQ (reference sequence). Deletions cut 5 bases from V and 2 bases from J, with 15 bases between. The CDR3 DNA reads as TGTGCCAGCAGCCACGCCTTTGGGTATAACACCGGGGAGCTGTTTTTT. Translating gives CASSHAFGYNTGELFF. The full variable domain, rest sourced from reference TRBV7-9 and TRBJ2-2, is DTGVSQNPRHKITKRGQNVTFRCDPISEHNRLYWYRQTLGQGPEFLTYFQNEAQLEKSRLLSDRFSAERPKGSFSTLEIQRTEQGDSAMYLCASSHAFGYNTGELFFGEGSRLTVL.

This clonotype was seen only a few times. The chain carries TRBV29-1 and TRBJ1-1; the D gene is possibly TRBD1 (5 bases). V lost 6 bases to trimming and J lost 8 bases, with 16 bases between them. The germline V gene encodes CDR1 SQVTM and CDR2 ANQGSEA. The CDR3 extends over 12 amino acids. CDR3 sequence: CSVTRDLLEAFF. CDR3 bases: TGCAGCGTCACCCGGGACCTGCTCGAAGCTTTCTTT.

This clonotype occurred a few times. The chain has TRBV12-3 or TRBV12-4 and TRBJ2-5, with 9 bases identical to TRBD2. This CDR3 has 16 amino acids. The V and J ends lost 5 bases and 4 bases, in that order; junction bases with no gene match: 11. CDR3 coding DNA: TGTGCCAGCAGTACGTGGCGGGCACTAGCGGGAGAGACCCAGTACTTC. It encodes CASSTWRALAGETQYF.

The rearrangement links TRBV10-3 to TRBJ1-2; no reliable D call. This CDR3 has 15 amino acids. The V and J ends lost 1 base and 0 bases respectively, with 9 bases between them. The germline CDR1 and CDR2 sequences are ENHRY and SYGVKD. In DNA form, the CDR3 reads TGTGCCATCAGTGAGTACGGCGGTACTAACTATGGCTACACCTTC. Amino acid sequence: CAISEYGGTNYGYTF.